This entry lists 18 T cell receptor beta chains sequenced from one sample in a study of T cell repertoires in cytomegalovirus infection. TCRdb called the reads again in MiXCR, with one record for every CDR3 protein. The sample records 600,000 to 800,000 distinct CDR3 sequences, approximately 24% being singletons. The sample consisted of CD8+ T cells from PBMCs. These receptors all stem from a human donor in good health (CMV status not recorded). Some clones in this sample may be carry-over from other donors' samples.

The CDR3 is CASSYSLAGVGDEQFF. For the CDR3, the DNA is TGTGCCAGCAGTTACTCCCTAGCGGGGGTCGGCGATGAGCAGTTCTTC. J is TRBJ2-1 and V is TRBV6-8; 10 bases line up with TRBD2. Per germline, CDR1 MNHGY and CDR2 SAAAGT. CDR3 length: 16 residues. V was pared by 0 bases and J by 8 bases, with 7 bases of the junction left unmatched.

This clonotype was picked up a small number of times. The chain employs TRBV28 and TRBJ2-3; 8 nucleotides agree with TRBD1. The germline gives CDR1 MDHEN, CDR2 SYDVKM. V lost 1 base, J lost 5 bases, and 5 bases stayed unmatched. The CDR3 covers 15 residues. CDR3 DNA: TGTGCCAGCAGTTTATTCCAGGGGGCAAAAGATACGCAGTATTTT. Encoded protein: CASSLFQGAKDTQYF.

This clonotype has more than one count but fewer than ten. The DNA for the CDR3 is TGTGCCAGCAGTTCGACGTGGAGCGAGCAGTACGTC. Its protein is CASSSTWSEQYV. The chain uses TRBV7-9 and TRBJ2-7; no definite D call. Germline V gives CDR1 SEHNR, CDR2 FQNEAQ (reference sequence). The CDR3 is 12 residues long. Deletions cut 6 bases from V and 6 bases from J, with 12 bases between.

This clonotype has only a few counts. In nucleotides, the CDR3 is TGCAGTGCTAGAGGTTTACCCCATGAGCAGTTCTTC. This codes for CSARGLPHEQFF. The rearrangement uses TRBV20-1 and TRBJ2-1; D is uncertain. The length of the CDR3 is 12 residues. Germline V gene sequence: CDR1 DFQATT, CDR2 SNEGSKA (reference sequence). V was clipped by 1 base and J by 8 bases, with 9 bases between them.

In its sample, this clonotype was seen a few times. The chain is built from TRBV20-1 and TRBJ1-2, with 10 bases fitting TRBD1. Per germline, CDR1 DFQATT and CDR2 SNEGSKA (reference sequence). Unmatched junction bases numbered 9, after V lost 6 bases and J lost 8 bases. The CDR3 extends over 13 amino acids. CDR3 sequence: CSAVDRGQDGYTF. The CDR3 DNA sequence: TGCAGTGCGGTCGACAGGGGGCAAGACGGCTACACCTTC.

This clonotype came up many times. The chain has TRBV7-8 and TRBJ1-2; perhaps TRBD1 as D (5 bases). Deletions cut 4 bases from V and 4 bases from J, with 19 bases between. Germline V gives CDR1 SGHVS, CDR2 FQNEAQ. This CDR3 comprises 16 residues. The CDR3 loop is CASSSGDSRYPYGYTF. Written as DNA, the CDR3 is TGTGCCAGCAGCTCCGGGGACTCCCGATACCCCTATGGCTACACCTTC. Combining the CDR3 with reference TRBV7-8 and TRBJ1-2 gives the whole variable domain GAGVSQSPRYKVAKRGQDVALRCDPISGHVSLFWYQQALGQGPEFLTYFQNEAQLDKSGLPSDRFFAERPEGSVSTLKIQRTQQEDSAVYLCASSSGDSRYPYGYTFGSGTRLTVV.

The chain employs TRBV28 and TRBJ1-3; D remains unclear. The CDR3 covers 17 residues. The V gene's germline CDR1 is MDHEN and CDR2 SYDVKM. V lost 4 bases, J lost 2 bases, and 18 bases lay in between. CDR3 nucleotides: TGTGCCAGCAGTTGGGCCCACAGAGGGCCTACTGGAAACACCATATATTTT. Protein sequence: CASSWAHRGPTGNTIYF.

The sample holds many counts of this clonotype. The CDR3 reads CASSLTAGGNQPQHF. In DNA form, the CDR3 reads TGTGCCAGCAGTTTAACGGCAGGCGGCAATCAGCCCCAGCATTTT. The chain combines TRBV12-3 or TRBV12-4 with TRBJ1-5; no definite D call. Trimming removed 2 bases at V and 2 bases at J, with 10 bases between. The CDR3 has 15 residues.

This clonotype was counted at least ten times. The chain joins TRBV7-6 to TRBJ2-1; TRBD2 is a possible D gene (6 bases). CDR1 SGHVS and CDR2 FNYEAQ come from the germline V gene. The length of the CDR3 is 15 residues. The ends were cut back, 5 bases at V and 6 bases at J, with 17 bases in the middle. CDR3 loop: CASSNLGGWGNEQFF. The CDR3 nucleotides are TGTGCCAGCAGCAACCTTGGGGGGTGGGGCAATGAGCAGTTCTTC.

This clonotype was found many times. The V call is TRBV7-8, the J call TRBJ2-2; D remains unclear. The V end was cut by 0 bases, the J end by 5 bases, with 7 bases between. Per germline, CDR1 SGHVS and CDR2 FQNEAQ. The CDR3 covers 14 residues. CDR3 bases: TGTGCCAGCAGCTTAGCGGTTGGTACCGGGGAGCTGTTTTTT. Protein: CASSLAVGTGELFF.

The sample holds a few counts of this clonotype. The chain employs TRBV20-1 and TRBJ2-2; D is perhaps TRBD1 (6 bases). The V and J ends lost 6 bases and 2 bases respectively, with 10 bases between them. CDR1 and CDR2 from the germline V gene are DFQATT and SNEGSKA (reference sequence). The CDR3 is 13 residues long. As DNA, the CDR3 is TGCAGTGCGAGGGACACCAACACCGGGGAGCTGTTTTTT. Its translation is CSARDTNTGELFF.

V usage is TRBV10-3 and J usage is TRBJ1-1; D gene unclear. V lost 1 base and J lost 1, with 7 bases in between. The germline V gene encodes CDR1 ENHRY and CDR2 SYGVKD. CDR3 size: 14 residues. CDR3 protein: CAISEYGSNTEAFF. In DNA form, the CDR3 reads TGTGCCATCAGTGAGTACGGCTCGAACACTGAAGCTTTCTTT.

The sample holds many counts of this clonotype. Here the CDR3 reads CASSLTRAKGTNEKLFF. CDR3 bases: TGTGCCAGCAGTTTAACTAGGGCAAAAGGAACTAATGAAAAACTGTTTTTT. This chain connects TRBV12-3 or TRBV12-4 to TRBJ1-4, with D uncertain. The CDR3 is 17 residues long. V lost 2 bases to trimming and J lost 1 base, with 14 bases between them.

The J gene is TRBJ2-7, the V gene TRBV6-1, with TRBD1 matching 9 bases. V lost 5 bases, J lost 3 bases, and 2 bases stayed unmatched. This CDR3 is built from 13 residues. Germline CDR1 is MNHNS and CDR2 is SASEGT. The CDR3 loop is CASSQDRGYEQYF. Written as DNA, the CDR3 is TGTGCCAGCAGTCAGGACAGGGGCTACGAGCAGTACTTC.

The chain is built from TRBV5-1 and TRBJ1-1, with no clear D. Trimming took off 0 bases at V and 1 base at J, with 10 bases between the two ends. The CDR3 sequence is 15 residues long. Germline lookup yields CDR1 SGHRS and CDR2 YFSETQ. The CDR3: CASSLAMGKNTEAFF. CDR3 coding DNA: TGCGCCAGCAGCTTGGCCATGGGGAAGAACACTGAAGCTTTCTTT.

This clonotype showed up just a few times. The chain links TRBV11-2 to TRBJ2-7; D gene unclear. The CDR3 is 13 residues long. The V gene's germline CDR1 is SGHAT and CDR2 FQNNGV. V was clipped by 5 bases and J by 2 bases, with 10 bases between them. CDR3 in DNA: TGTGCCAGCAGCCAAACTACACCCTACGAGCAGTACGTC. It encodes CASSQTTPYEQYV.

This clonotype was recorded many times. The chain carries TRBV12-3 or TRBV12-4 and TRBJ2-2; no firm D call. The CDR3 loop spans 15 amino acids. Trimming removed 1 base from V and 2 bases from J, with 8 bases in between. CDR3 in DNA: TGTGCCAGCAGTTTAGTGGGCAGAAACACCGGGGAGCTGTTTTTT. As protein: CASSLVGRNTGELFF.

This clonotype has at least ten counts. The rearrangement links TRBV7-6 to TRBJ2-5; TRBD2 might be the D (6 bases). V lost 1 base and J lost 5, with 20 bases in between. Germline V gene lookup returns CDR1 SGHVS and CDR2 FNYEAQ. The CDR3 runs 17 residues. The CDR3 DNA reads TGTGCCAGCAGCTTAGGTTCGGACTATGGGAGCGGGGAGACCCAGTACTTC. Its protein is CASSLGSDYGSGETQYF.